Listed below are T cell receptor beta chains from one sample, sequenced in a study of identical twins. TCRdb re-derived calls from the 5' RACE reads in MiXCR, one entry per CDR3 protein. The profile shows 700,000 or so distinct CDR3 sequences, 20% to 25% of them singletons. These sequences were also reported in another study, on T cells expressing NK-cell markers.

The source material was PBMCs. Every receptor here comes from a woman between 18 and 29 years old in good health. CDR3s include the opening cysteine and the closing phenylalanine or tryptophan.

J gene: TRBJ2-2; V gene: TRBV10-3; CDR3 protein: CAISEAPSEGELFF
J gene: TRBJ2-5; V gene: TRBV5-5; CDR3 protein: CASSLTRDMAETQYF
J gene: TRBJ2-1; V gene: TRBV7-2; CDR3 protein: CASSQDGSAANEQFF
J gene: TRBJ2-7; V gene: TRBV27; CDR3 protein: CASSFLGPRYEQYF
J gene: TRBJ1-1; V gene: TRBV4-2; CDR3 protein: CASSQADRGNTEAFF
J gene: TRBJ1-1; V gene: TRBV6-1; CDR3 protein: CASRTRGFPEAFF
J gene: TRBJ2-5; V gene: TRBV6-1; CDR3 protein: CASTVGGRSQETQYF
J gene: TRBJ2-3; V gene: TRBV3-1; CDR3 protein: CASSPNSADTQYF
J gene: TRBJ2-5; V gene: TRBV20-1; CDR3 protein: CSAKRVGETQYF
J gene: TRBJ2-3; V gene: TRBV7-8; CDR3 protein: CASSLRLAGQQLTDTQYF
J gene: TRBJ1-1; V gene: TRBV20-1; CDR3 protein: CSAKHGTGATEAFF
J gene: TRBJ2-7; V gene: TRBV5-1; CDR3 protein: CASSPTSGVSYEQYF
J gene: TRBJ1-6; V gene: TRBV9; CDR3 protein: CASSVEGTANSPLHF
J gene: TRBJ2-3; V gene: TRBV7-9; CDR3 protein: CASSFPRQGITDTQYF
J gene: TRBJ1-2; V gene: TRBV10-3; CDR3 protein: CAISESGHGYTF
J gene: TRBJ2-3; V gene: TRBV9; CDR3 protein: CASSERGAGGDTQYF
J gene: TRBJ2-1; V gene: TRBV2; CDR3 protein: CASSDSGGANEQFF
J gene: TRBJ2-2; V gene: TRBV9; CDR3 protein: CASSVEAGAGELFF
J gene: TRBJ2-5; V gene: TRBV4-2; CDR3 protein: CASSQDSWETQYF
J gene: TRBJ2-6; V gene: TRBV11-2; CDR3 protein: CASSLLPGGPLSGANVLTF
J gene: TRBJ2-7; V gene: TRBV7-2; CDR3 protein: CASSRDLISYYEQYF
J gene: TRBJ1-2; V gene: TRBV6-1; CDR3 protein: CASSQRQYYGYTF
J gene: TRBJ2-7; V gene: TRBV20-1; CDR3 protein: CSAREETYEQYF
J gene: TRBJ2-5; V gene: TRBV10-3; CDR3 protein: CATKGTSGSGQETQYF
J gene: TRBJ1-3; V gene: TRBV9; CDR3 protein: CASSVDRAGNTIYF
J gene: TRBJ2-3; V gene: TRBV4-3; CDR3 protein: CASSQEAANTDTQYF
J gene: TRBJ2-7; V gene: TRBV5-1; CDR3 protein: CASSSATSGGEQYF
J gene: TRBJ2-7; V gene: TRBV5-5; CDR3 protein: CASSSQGFSSYEQYF
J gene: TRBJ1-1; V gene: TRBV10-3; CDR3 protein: CAISAQGKNTEAFF
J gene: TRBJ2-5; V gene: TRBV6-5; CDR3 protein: CASSYNRDPRETQYF
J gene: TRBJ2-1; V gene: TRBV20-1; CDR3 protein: CSRKGTTYNEQFF
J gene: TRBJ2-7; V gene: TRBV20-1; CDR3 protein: CSARFGTGTYEQYF
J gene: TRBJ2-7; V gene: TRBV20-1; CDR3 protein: CSARGRGTHEQYF
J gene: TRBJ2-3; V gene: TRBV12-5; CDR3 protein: CASGFSPLGGRSTDTQYF
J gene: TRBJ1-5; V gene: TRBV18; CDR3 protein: CASSPGGNNQPQHF
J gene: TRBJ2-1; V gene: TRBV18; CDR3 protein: CASSPAGRSYNEQFF
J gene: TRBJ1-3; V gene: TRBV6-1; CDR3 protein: CASTRQGISGNTIYF
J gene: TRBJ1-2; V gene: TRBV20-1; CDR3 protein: CSARERLWPGYTF
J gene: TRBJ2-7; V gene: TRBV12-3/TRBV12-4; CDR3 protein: CASSLQTIPGIYEQYF
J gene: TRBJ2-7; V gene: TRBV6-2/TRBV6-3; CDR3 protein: CASSYDVPGRTEVYEQYF
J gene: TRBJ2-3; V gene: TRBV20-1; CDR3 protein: CSARRTGGTDTQYF
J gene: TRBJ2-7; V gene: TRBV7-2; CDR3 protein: CASSLVTGGRYEQYF
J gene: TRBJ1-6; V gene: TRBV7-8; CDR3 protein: CASSLRQGPNSPLHF
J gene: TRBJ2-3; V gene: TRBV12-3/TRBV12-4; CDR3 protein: CASSLAGFRDTQYF
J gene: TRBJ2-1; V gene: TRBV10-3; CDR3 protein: CAISGTSGKNEQFF
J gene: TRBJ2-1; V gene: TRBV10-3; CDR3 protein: CAISRLPGTPPYNEQFF
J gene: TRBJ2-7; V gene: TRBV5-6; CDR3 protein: CASSLWGGVTYEQYF
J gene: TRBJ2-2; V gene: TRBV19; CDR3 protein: CASRRLAGGRGTGELFF
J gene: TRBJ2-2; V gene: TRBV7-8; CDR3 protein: CASAGAVNTGELFF
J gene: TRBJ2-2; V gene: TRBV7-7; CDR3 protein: CASSSQGRGGELFF
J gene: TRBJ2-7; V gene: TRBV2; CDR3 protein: CASSVEGEYEQYF
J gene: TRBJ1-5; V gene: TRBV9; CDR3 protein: CASSQWGSNQPQHF
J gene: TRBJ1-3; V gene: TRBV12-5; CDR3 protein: CASGLGGTGVGSGNTIYF